This T cell receptor (beta chain) was identified in a study of T cell clusters in autoimmune cytopenias (dated by TCRdb to about 2019). Regarding the study in general: A median TRB sequencing depth of around 53,000 reads per sample was reached, and a median of around 2,300 distinct TRB clonotypes per sample was obtained. Peripheral blood TRB and IGH repertoires were sequenced in autoimmune cytopenia patients at active disease and during treatment follow-up, alongside healthy, CLL and autoimmune hepatitis controls. The goal of the study was to determine whether autoimmune cytopenia patients have a disease-specific immune repertoire signature that could serve as a blood-based biomarker. Study-wide findings and limitations: The cluster-lack signature was not observed for secondary cytopenia versus CLL, as the signature was apparently masked by the dominant lymphoma-associated repertoire. GLIPH results suggested that primary autoimmune cytopenia patients were missing physiological T cell clusters, with 51 clusters found only in healthy donors compared with roughly 15 found only in patients. Healthy donors had almost three times as many exclusive TRB clusters as active autoimmune hepatitis patients, a finding consistent with an autoimmunity-wide signature. The T cell clusters were defined only in silico, and the functional role of the clusters still needed to be validated experimentally. TRB repertoire shifts, with less even repertoires observed in secondary cytopenia and CLL, were mostly attributed to lymphoma bias rather than autoimmunity.

Each sample's TRB amplification started from 250 ng of peripheral blood genomic DNA, which corresponds to 35,000 to 45,000 genome equivalents. The germline V gene supplies CDR1 KGHSH and CDR2 LQKENI. Counted from cysteine to phenylalanine, this CDR3 has 14 amino acids. The DNA sequence is not available. This clonotype is medium-sized (0.01 to 0.1%) by frequency; its count is not recorded. Its specific antigen is unknown. TRB rearrangements were amplified by multiplex PCR using a touch-down protocol with TRB-A and TRB-B primer pools mixed in one tube. Illumina adapters and sample indices were attached to the amplicons through two consecutive PCR reactions using Phusion HS II polymerase. Amplicons were gel-purified with the NucleoSpin Gel and PCR Clean-up kit, then quantified by Qubit and quality-checked on an Agilent 2100 Bioanalyzer. Sequencing of the libraries was done on an Illumina MiSeq with paired-end, single-indexed, 600-cycle runs. As for how the authors treated the data: Alignment and assembly of TRB reads were performed with MiXCR version 2.1.12 and the default MiXCR reference library. A clone was defined by each unique CDR3 nucleotide sequence, and the analysis included only productive sequences with two or more reads. Repertoire diversity was assessed by alpha-parameterized diversity profiles (alpha 0 to 5), including Shannon (alpha 1) and Simpson (alpha 2) indices, computed with an R script. The tcR package was used to compute combinatorial TRB VJ usage, which was then compared between cohorts by principal component analysis with ade4. Using GLIPH, TCRbeta CDR3s were clustered on pairs of cohorts matched for age and read depth, and a Wilcoxon test was used to compare cluster frequencies. After the reads were reprocessed by TCRdb, one entry was made per CDR3 protein sequence, with no DNA. Here the V and J calls rest on TCRdb's processing, not on the authors' analysis. The sample's own table lists some 1,200 distinct CDR3 sequences. The ten largest clonotypes hold roughly 73% of the sample.

The sequencing input was peripheral blood. The TCR originated in a human donor with an autoimmune cytopenia or autoimmune hepatitis (not recorded which). The chain is made from TRBV18 and TRBJ1-5. CDR3 sequence: CASSSFSGDQPQHF.